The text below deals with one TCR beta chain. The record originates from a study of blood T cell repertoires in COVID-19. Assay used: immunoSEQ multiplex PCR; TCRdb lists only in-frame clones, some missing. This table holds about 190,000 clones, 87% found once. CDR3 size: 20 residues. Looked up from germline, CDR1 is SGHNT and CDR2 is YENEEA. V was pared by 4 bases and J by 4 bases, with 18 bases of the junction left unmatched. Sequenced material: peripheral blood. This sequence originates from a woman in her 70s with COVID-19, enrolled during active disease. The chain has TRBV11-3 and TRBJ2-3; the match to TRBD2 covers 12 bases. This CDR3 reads CASSSWTDLAGGPGPDTQYF. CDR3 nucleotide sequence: TGTGCCAGCAGCTCTTGGACGGATCTAGCGGGAGGGCCGGGGCCAGATACGCAGTATTTT.